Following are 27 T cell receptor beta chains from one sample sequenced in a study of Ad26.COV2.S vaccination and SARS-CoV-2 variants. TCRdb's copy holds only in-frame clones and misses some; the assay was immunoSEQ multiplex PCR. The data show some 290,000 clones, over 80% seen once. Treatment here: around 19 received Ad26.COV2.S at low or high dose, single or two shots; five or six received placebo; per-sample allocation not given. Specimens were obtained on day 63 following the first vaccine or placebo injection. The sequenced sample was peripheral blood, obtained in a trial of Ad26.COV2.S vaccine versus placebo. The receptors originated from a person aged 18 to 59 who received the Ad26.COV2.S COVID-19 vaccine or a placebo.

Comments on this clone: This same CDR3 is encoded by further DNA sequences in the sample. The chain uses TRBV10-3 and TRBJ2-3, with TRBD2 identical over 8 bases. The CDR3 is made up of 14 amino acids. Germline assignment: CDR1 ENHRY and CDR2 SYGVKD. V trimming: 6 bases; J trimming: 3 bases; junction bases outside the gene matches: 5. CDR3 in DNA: TGTGCCATCAGACCGGGAGGGGGAACAGATACGCAGTATTTT. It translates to CAIRPGGGTDTQYF.

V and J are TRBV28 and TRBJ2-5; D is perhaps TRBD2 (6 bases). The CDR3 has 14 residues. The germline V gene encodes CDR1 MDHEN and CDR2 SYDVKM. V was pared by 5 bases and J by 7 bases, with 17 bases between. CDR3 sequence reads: CASSPGESGWTQYF. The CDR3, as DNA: TGTGCCAGCAGTCCGGGGGAGTCGGGATGGACCCAGTACTTC. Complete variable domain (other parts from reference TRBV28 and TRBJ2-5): DVKVTQSSRYLVKRTGEKVFLECVQDMDHENMFWYRQDPGLGLRLIYFSYDVKMKEKGDIPEGYSVSREKKERFSLILESASTNQTSMYLCASSPGESGWTQYFGPGTRLLVL.

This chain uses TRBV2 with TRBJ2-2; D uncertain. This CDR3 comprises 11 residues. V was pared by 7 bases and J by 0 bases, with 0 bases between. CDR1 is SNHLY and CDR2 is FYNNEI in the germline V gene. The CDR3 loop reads CASTNTGELFF. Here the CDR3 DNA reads TGTGCCAGCACGAACACCGGGGAGCTGTTTTTT.

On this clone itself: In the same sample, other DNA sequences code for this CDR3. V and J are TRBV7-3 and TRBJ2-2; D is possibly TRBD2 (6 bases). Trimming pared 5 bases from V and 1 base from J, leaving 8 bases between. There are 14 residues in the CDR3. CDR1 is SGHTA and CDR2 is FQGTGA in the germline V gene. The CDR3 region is CASSLGGNTGELFF. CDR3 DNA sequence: TGTGCCAGCAGCCTCGGGGGGAACACCGGGGAGCTGTTTTTT.

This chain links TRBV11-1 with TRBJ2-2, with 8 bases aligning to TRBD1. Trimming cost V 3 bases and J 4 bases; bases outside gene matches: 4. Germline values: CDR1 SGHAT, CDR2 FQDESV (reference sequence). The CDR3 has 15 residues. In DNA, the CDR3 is TGTGCCAGCAGCTTCCAGGGGGCGGTCACCGGGGAGCTGTTTTTT. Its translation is CASSFQGAVTGELFF. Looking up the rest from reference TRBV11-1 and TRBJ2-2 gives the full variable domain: EAEVAQSPRYKITEKSQAVAFWCDPISGHATLYWYRQILGQGPELLVQFQDESVVDDSQLPKDRFSAERLKGVDSTLKIQPAELGDSAMYLCASSFQGAVTGELFFGEGSRLTVL.

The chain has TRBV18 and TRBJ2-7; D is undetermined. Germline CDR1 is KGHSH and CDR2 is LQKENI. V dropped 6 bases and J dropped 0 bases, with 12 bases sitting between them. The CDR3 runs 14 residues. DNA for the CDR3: TGTGCCAGCTCGGCGGACCAAAACTCCTACGAGCAGTACTTC. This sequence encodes CASSADQNSYEQYF.

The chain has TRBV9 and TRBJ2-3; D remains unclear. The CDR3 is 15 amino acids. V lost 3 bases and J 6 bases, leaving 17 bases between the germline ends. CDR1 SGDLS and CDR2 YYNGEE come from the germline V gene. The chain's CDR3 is CASSDLVLGHDTQYF. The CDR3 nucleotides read TGTGCCAGCAGCGACCTTGTTTTAGGGCACGATACGCAGTATTTT.

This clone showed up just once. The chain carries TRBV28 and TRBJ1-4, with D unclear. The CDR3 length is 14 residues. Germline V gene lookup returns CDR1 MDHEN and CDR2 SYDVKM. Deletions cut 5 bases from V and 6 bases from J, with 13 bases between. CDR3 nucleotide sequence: TGTGCCAGCAGTGCTACCGACGGCGATGAAAAACTGTTTTTT. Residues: CASSATDGDEKLFF.

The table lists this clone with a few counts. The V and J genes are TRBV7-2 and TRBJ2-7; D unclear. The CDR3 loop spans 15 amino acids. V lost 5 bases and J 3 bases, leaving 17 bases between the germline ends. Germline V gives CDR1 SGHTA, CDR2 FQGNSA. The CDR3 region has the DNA TGTGCCAGCAGCCAAGGCCGGCAGGTGATCTACGAGCAGTACTTC. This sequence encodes CASSQGRQVIYEQYF.

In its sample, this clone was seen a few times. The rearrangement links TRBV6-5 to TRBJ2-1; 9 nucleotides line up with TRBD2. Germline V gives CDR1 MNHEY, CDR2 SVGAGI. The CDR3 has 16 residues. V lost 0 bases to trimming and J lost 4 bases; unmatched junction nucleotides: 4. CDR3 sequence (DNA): TGTGCCAGCAGTTACTCCCCTAGCGGGGCTTACAATGAGCAGTTCTTC. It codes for CASSYSPSGAYNEQFF.

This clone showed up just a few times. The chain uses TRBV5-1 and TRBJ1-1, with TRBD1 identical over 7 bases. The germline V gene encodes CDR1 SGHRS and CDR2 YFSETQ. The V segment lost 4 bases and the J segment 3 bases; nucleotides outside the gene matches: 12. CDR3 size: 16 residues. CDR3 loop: CASSVGIGGADTEAFF. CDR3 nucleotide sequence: TGCGCCAGCAGCGTTGGGATAGGGGGCGCCGACACTGAAGCTTTCTTT.

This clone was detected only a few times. This CDR3 is CASSLLRASYGYTF. The CDR3 nucleotides read TGTGCCAGCAGTTTATTGCGGGCGTCCTATGGCTACACCTTC. V usage is TRBV28 and J usage is TRBJ1-2; no definite D call. The CDR3 runs 14 residues. The germline CDR1 and CDR2 sequences are MDHEN and SYDVKM. Trimming removed 1 base at V and 4 bases at J, with 10 bases between.

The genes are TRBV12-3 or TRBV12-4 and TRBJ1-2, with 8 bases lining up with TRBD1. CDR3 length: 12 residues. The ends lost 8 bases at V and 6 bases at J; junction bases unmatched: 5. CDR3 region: CASQGQAHGYTF. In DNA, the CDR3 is TGTGCCAGCCAGGGACAGGCTCATGGCTACACCTTC.

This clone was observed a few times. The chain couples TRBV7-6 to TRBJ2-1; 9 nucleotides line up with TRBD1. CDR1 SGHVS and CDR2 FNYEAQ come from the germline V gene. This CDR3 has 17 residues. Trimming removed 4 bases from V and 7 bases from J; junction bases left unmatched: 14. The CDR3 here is CASSYGPGQGTWNEQFF. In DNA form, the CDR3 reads TGTGCCAGCAGCTACGGGCCGGGACAGGGAACGTGGAATGAGCAGTTCTTC.

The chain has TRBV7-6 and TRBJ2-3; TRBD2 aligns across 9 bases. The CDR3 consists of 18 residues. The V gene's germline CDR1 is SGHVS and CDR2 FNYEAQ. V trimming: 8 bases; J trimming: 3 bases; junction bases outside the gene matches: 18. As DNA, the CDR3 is TGTGCCAGCGGCCTCCATAGGGCTAGCGGGGTAACTACAGATACGCAGTATTTT. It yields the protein CASGLHRASGVTTDTQYF.

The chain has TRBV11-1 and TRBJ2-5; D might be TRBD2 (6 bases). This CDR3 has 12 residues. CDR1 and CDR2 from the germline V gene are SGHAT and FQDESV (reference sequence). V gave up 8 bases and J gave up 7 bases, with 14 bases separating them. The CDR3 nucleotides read TGTGCCAGCTCCGGGGGAGCCACGACCCAGTACTTC. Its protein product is CASSGGATTQYF.

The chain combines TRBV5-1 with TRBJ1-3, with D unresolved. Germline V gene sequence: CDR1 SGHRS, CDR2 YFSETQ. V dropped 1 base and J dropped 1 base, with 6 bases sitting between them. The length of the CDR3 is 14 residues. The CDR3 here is CASSLKESGNTIYF. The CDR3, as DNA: TGCGCCAGCAGCTTGAAAGAATCTGGAAACACCATATATTTT.

In nucleotides, the CDR3 is TGTGCCAGCAGCCCCGGGACTAGCGGGTACTCCTACAATGAGCAGTTCTTC. This encodes CASSPGTSGYSYNEQFF. The rearrangement uses TRBV9 and TRBJ2-1; 12 positions agree with TRBD2. The CDR3 is made up of 17 amino acids. Germline V gene lookup returns CDR1 SGDLS and CDR2 YYNGEE. V dropped 4 bases and J dropped 0; count of bases not matched to a gene: 5.

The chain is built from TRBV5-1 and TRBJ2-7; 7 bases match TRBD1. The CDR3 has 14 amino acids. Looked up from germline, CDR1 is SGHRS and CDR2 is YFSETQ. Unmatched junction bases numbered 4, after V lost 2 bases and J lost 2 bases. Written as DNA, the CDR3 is TGCGCCAGCAGCTTTGGGGACAGAGCCTACGAGCAGTACTTC. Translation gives CASSFGDRAYEQYF.

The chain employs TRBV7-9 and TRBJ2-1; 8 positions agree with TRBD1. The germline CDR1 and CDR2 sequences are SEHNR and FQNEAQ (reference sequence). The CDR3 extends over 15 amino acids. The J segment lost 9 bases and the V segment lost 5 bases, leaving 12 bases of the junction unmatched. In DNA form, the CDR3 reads TGTGCCAGCAGCCCCGAGAGGCAGGGGGCGGCTGAGCAGTTCTTC. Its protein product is CASSPERQGAAEQFF.

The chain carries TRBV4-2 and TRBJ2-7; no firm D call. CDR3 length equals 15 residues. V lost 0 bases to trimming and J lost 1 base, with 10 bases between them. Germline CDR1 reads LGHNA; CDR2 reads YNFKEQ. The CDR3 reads CASSQDLARSYEQYF. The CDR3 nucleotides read TGTGCCAGCAGCCAAGATTTGGCCAGGTCCTACGAGCAGTACTTC.

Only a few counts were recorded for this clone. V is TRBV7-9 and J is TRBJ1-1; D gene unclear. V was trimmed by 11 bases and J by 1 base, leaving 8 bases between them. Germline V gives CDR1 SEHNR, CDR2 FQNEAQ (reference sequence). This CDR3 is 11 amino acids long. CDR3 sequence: CACLENTEAFF. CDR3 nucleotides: TGTGCCTGCTTGGAGAACACTGAAGCTTTCTTT.

CDR3 nucleotide sequence: TGCAGCGTTCCTTTCCAGGGGCAAAACACCGGGGAGCTGTTTTTT. Its protein is CSVPFQGQNTGELFF. V gene TRBV29-1 combines with J gene TRBJ2-2, with a weak D call TRBD1 (6 bases). Trimming shortened V by 5 bases and J by 2 bases, and 15 bases separated the two germline ends. The germline gives CDR1 SQVTM, CDR2 ANQGSEA. The CDR3 runs 15 residues.

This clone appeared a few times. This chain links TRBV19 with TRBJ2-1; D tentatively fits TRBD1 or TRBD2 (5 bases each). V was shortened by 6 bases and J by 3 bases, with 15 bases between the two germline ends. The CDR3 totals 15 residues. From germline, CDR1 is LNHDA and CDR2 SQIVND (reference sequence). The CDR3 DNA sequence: TGTGCCAGTAGCACCGGGACCCTGGGCTACAATGAGCAGTTCTTC. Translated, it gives CASSTGTLGYNEQFF. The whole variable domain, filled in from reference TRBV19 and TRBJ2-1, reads DGGITQSPKYLFRKEGQNVTLSCEQNLNHDAMYWYRQDPGQGLRLIYYSQIVNDFQKGDIAEGYSVSREKKESFPLTVTSAQKNPTAFYLCASSTGTLGYNEQFFGPGTRLTVL.

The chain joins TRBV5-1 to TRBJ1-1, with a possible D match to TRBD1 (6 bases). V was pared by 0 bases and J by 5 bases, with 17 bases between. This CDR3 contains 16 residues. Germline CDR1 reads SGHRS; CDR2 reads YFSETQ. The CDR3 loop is CASSLVGGALSTEAFF. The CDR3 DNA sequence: TGCGCCAGCAGCTTGGTCGGGGGCGCGCTTTCGACTGAAGCTTTCTTT.

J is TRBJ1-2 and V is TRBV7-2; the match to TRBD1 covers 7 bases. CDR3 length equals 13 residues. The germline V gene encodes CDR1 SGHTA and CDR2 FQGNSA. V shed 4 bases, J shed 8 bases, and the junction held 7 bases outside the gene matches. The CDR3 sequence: CASSSDRVRGYTF. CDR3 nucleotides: TGTGCCAGCAGCTCTGACAGGGTGAGAGGCTACACCTTC.

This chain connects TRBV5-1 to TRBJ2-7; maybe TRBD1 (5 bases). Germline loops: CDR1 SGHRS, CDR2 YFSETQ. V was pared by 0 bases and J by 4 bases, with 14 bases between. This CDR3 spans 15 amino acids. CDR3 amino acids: CASSLGSGLVYEQYF. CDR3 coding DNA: TGCGCCAGCAGCTTGGGGTCAGGGTTGGTGTACGAGCAGTACTTC. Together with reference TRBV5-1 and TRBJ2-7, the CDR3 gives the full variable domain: KAGVTQTPRYLIKTRGQQVTLSCSPISGHRSVSWYQQTPGQGLQFLFEYFSETQRNKGNFPGRFSGRQFSNSRSEMNVSTLELGDSALYLCASSLGSGLVYEQYFGPGTRLTVT.